The next 21 T cell receptor beta chains were all read from a single sample in a study of T cell responses to AZD1222 COVID-19 vaccine. Clones were sequenced by immunoSEQ multiplex PCR, and TCRdb holds only the in-frame ones, with some missing. The table records about 73,000 clones, about 88% of them present only once. The sample consisted of peripheral blood, taken 28 days after the second AZD1222 dose. Receptors originate from an adult who received the AZD1222 COVID-19 vaccine.

The genes are TRBV5-4 and TRBJ1-5; TRBD1 is a possible D gene (6 bases). Per germline, CDR1 SGHNT and CDR2 YYREEE (reference sequence). This CDR3 has 14 amino acids. Trimming took off 2 bases at V and 4 bases at J, with 10 bases between the two ends. The CDR3 loop reads CASSLQGTNQPQHF. The CDR3 DNA reads as TGTGCCAGCAGCTTACAAGGGACAAATCAGCCCCAGCATTTT.

J is TRBJ1-1 and V is TRBV9; D unclear. Germline CDR1 and CDR2: SGDLS and YYNGEE. V was pared by 3 bases and J by 1 base, with 10 bases between. The length of the CDR3 is 14 residues. The CDR3 here is CASSGNAENTEAFF. In DNA form, the CDR3 reads TGTGCCAGCAGCGGGAATGCGGAGAACACTGAAGCTTTCTTT.

The chain couples TRBV16 to TRBJ1-1; 7 bases agree with TRBD1. Looked up from germline, CDR1 is KGHSY and CDR2 is FQNENV. V shed 5 bases and J 3 bases; nucleotides not matched to a gene: 6. The CDR3 is 14 amino acids. The CDR3 nucleotides are TGTGCCAGCAGCAAGCACAGGGGTTACACTGAAGCTTTCTTT. Residues: CASSKHRGYTEAFF. Looking up the rest from reference TRBV16 and TRBJ1-1 gives the full variable domain: GEEVAQTPKHLVRGEGQKAKLYCAPIKGHSYVFWYQQVLKNEFKFLISFQNENVFDETGMPKERFSAKCLPNSPCSLEIQATKLEDSAVYFCASSKHRGYTEAFFGQGTRLTVV.

J is TRBJ1-5 and V is TRBV27; D call uncertain. Germline CDR1 and CDR2: MNHEY and SMNVEV (reference sequence). The CDR3 length is 14 residues. Deletions cut 7 bases from V and 0 bases from J, with 10 bases between. Here the CDR3 DNA reads TGTGCCAGCATGCAGCGTTATAGCAATCAGCCCCAGCATTTT. It specifies CASMQRYSNQPQHF.

The V and J genes are TRBV7-2 and TRBJ2-2, with a tentative D call TRBD1 (5 bases). The CDR3 contains 15 residues. Germline V lookup: CDR1 SGHTA, CDR2 FQGNSA. V lost 5 bases to trimming and J lost 7 bases, with 17 bases between them. CDR3 protein: CASSTTRQGVGELFF. The CDR3 bases are TGTGCCAGCAGCACTACCAGGCAGGGCGTCGGGGAGCTGTTTTTT.

The chain employs TRBV29-1 and TRBJ2-1, with D maybe TRBD2 (6 bases). V dropped 0 bases and J dropped 8 bases, with 17 bases sitting between them. CDR3 length equals 15 residues. The V gene's germline CDR1 is SQVTM and CDR2 ANQGSEA. This chain's CDR3 is CSVEDGGPYRDEQFF. CDR3 in DNA: TGCAGCGTTGAAGACGGGGGACCATATCGGGATGAGCAGTTCTTC.

The CDR3 DNA sequence: TGTGCCATCAGTGTGGGACTAGCGTCAGCTGAGCAGTTCTTC. This codes for CAISVGLASAEQFF. The chain combines TRBV10-3 with TRBJ2-1; TRBD2 matches at 10 bases. V trimming: 4 bases; J trimming: 9 bases; junction bases outside the gene matches: 6. This CDR3 region has 14 residues. Germline CDR1 and CDR2: ENHRY and SYGVKD.

For the CDR3, the DNA is TGTGCCAGCAGTCGCGCCGGGACGATTGAAGCTTTCTTT. Protein sequence: CASSRAGTIEAFF. The genes are TRBV6-5 and TRBJ1-1; the D gene is possibly TRBD1 (5 bases). V lost 5 bases, J lost 7 bases, and 14 bases lay in between. The CDR3 consists of 13 residues. Germline CDR1 is MNHEY and CDR2 is SVGAGI.

The V and J genes are TRBV10-3 and TRBJ2-6; D not resolved. Per the germline V gene, CDR1 is ENHRY and CDR2 is SYGVKD. The CDR3 extends over 13 amino acids. Trimming removed 7 bases at V and 0 bases at J, with 4 bases between. CDR3 in amino acids: CAINHSGANVLTF. The CDR3 coding sequence is TGTGCCATCAATCACTCTGGGGCCAACGTCCTGACTTTC.

V gene TRBV3-1 (or the pseudogene TRBV3-2) combines with J gene TRBJ1-6; no clear D. CDR1 is LGHDT, CDR2 YNNKEL, per germline (reference sequence). This CDR3 is built from 12 residues. Between the trimmed V and J ends, which lost 4 bases and 9 bases, there was a span of 7 bases. The CDR3 bases are TGTGCCAGCAGCCCAGAGGGTTCACCCCTCCACTTT. This encodes CASSPEGSPLHF.

The chain uses TRBV19 and TRBJ1-1; no firm D call. The CDR3 runs to 14 residues. CDR1 LNHDA and CDR2 SQIVND come from the germline V gene (reference sequence). Trimming left V 0 bases short and J 7 bases short, with 12 bases between. CDR3: CASSIDLGGNEAFF. In DNA form, the CDR3 reads TGTGCCAGTAGTATAGATCTAGGCGGAAATGAAGCTTTCTTT. The complete variable domain, with remaining parts taken from reference TRBV19 and TRBJ1-1, reads DGGITQSPKYLFRKEGQNVTLSCEQNLNHDAMYWYRQDPGQGLRLIYYSQIVNDFQKGDIAEGYSVSREKKESFPLTVTSAQKNPTAFYLCASSIDLGGNEAFFGQGTRLTVV.

The V call is TRBV12-3 or TRBV12-4, the J call TRBJ2-4; 8 bases are shared with TRBD1. The J call is in doubt because the DNA end fits TRBJ2-5 better. This CDR3 region has 13 residues. The DNA for the CDR3 is TGTGCCAGCAGTCCCCCCGGACAGGGGACCCAGTACTTC. As protein: CASSPPGQGTQYF.

The rearrangement uses TRBV5-1 and TRBJ1-4, with 9 nucleotides matching TRBD1. Trimming at V came to 3 bases and at J to 6 bases, leaving 9 bases not matched to a gene. This CDR3 comprises 16 residues. Germline-derived CDR1 and CDR2 are SGHRS and YFSETQ. CDR3 coding DNA: TGCGCCAGCAGCTCCCGACCACAGGGGGCGGATGAAAAACTGTTTTTT. It yields the protein CASSSRPQGADEKLFF.

The CDR3 DNA sequence: TGTGCCAGCAGCCATGGGACAGGAACCTACGAGCAGTACTTC. Translation: CASSHGTGTYEQYF. The V gene is TRBV4-2, the J gene TRBJ2-7, with 8 bases fitting TRBD1. CDR1 and CDR2 (germline): LGHNA, YNFKEQ. V dropped 3 bases and J dropped 2; count of bases not matched to a gene: 3. The CDR3 sequence is 14 residues long.

This clone was detected once. The V and J genes are TRBV4-1 and TRBJ2-7; D remains ambiguous. CDR1 MGHRA and CDR2 YSYEKL come from the germline V gene. The CDR3 covers 13 residues. V dropped 4 bases and J dropped 2 bases, with 9 bases sitting between them. CDR3 residues: CASSLGQTYEQYF. The CDR3 DNA reads as TGCGCCAGCAGCCTAGGGCAGACCTACGAGCAGTACTTC.

This rearrangement joins TRBV5-1 to TRBJ2-5; 7 bases align to TRBD2. There are 15 residues in the CDR3. CDR1 and CDR2 (germline): SGHRS, YFSETQ. With 4 bases clipped from V and 5 bases from J, the junction kept 11 bases outside the gene matches. In nucleotides, the CDR3 is TGCGCCAGCAGCCCGGGGGGACGGTCGGCTGAGACCCAGTACTTC. Its translation is CASSPGGRSAETQYF. Drawing the rest from reference TRBV5-1 and TRBJ2-5, the complete variable domain is KAGVTQTPRYLIKTRGQQVTLSCSPISGHRSVSWYQQTPGQGLQFLFEYFSETQRNKGNFPGRFSGRQFSNSRSEMNVSTLELGDSALYLCASSPGGRSAETQYFGPGTRLLVL.

The gene calls are TRBV6-4 and TRBJ1-3; 10 nucleotides match TRBD1. V shed 8 bases, J shed 0 bases, and the junction held 7 bases outside the gene matches. CDR3 length equals 16 residues. Germline CDR1 MRHNA, CDR2 SNTAGT. The CDR3 protein is CASLQGTGVSGNTIYF. The CDR3 DNA is TGTGCCAGCCTACAAGGGACAGGGGTCTCTGGAAACACCATATATTTT.

J is TRBJ1-2 and V is TRBV5-1; D possibly corresponds to TRBD1 (5 bases). The V gene lost 0 bases and the J gene lost 6 bases, with 12 bases spanning the gap. Germline V gives CDR1 SGHRS, CDR2 YFSETQ. The CDR3 consists of 14 residues. This CDR3 reads CASSLATATDGYTF. The CDR3 DNA is TGCGCCAGCAGCTTGGCTACAGCGACAGATGGCTACACCTTC. The full variable domain, completed using reference TRBV5-1 and TRBJ1-2, is KAGVTQTPRYLIKTRGQQVTLSCSPISGHRSVSWYQQTPGQGLQFLFEYFSETQRNKGNFPGRFSGRQFSNSRSEMNVSTLELGDSALYLCASSLATATDGYTFGSGTRLTVV.

The chain joins TRBV20-1 to TRBJ2-2; 9 bases match TRBD2. The CDR3 runs 14 residues. Losses at the gene ends were 3 bases for V and 5 bases for J; bases not matched to a gene: 4. Germline-derived CDR1 and CDR2 are DFQATT and SNEGSKA (reference sequence). The CDR3 protein is CSASRLAGTGELFF. The CDR3 nucleotides read TGCAGTGCTAGTCGCCTAGCGGGGACCGGGGAGCTGTTTTTT.

The chain couples TRBV7-9 to TRBJ2-7; possible D gene TRBD1, 5 bases. Trimming left V 4 bases short and J 0 bases short, with 7 bases between. The CDR3 consists of 13 residues. Per germline, CDR1 SEHNR and CDR2 FQNEAQ (reference sequence). CDR3 bases: TGTGCCAGCAGCTCAGGGAACTCCTACGAGCAGTACTTC. Translated: CASSSGNSYEQYF. Using reference TRBV7-9 and TRBJ2-7 for the parts outside the CDR3, the full variable domain is DTGVSQNPRHKITKRGQNVTFRCDPISEHNRLYWYRQTLGQGPEFLTYFQNEAQLEKSRLLSDRFSAERPKGSFSTLEIQRTEQGDSAMYLCASSSGNSYEQYFGPGTRLTVT.

The V call is TRBV28, the J call TRBJ2-1; D may be TRBD2 (5 bases). Trimming took off 4 bases at V and 8 bases at J, with 6 bases between the two ends. The CDR3 consists of 11 residues. Per germline, CDR1 MDHEN and CDR2 SYDVKM. The CDR3 nucleotides are TGTGCCAGCAGTTCCGGGGATGAGCAGTTCTTC. The encoded protein is CASSSGDEQFF.